These T cell receptor beta chains were read from a single sample in a study of blood T cells in healthy people across ages. Via MiXCR, TCRdb re-called the 5' RACE reads, giving one row per CDR3 protein. The sample contains about 930,000 distinct CDR3 sequences, around 29% of which appear only once. These records were also assigned to another study, of T cells of mothers and their children.

Sequencing was carried out using blood. The receptors derive from a woman aged 35 to 49 in good health. Both conserved end residues are part of each CDR3. The D gene is left open where the match is weak. Size tells how often a clone was seen (once, few, many) or the class of an expanded clone, and some rows leave it out.

abundance | d_gene | len | j_gene | v_gene | CDR3aa | CDR3nt
few | - | 14 | TRBJ2-7 | TRBV20-1 | CSEAGQLSSYEQYF | TGCAGTGAGGCGGGGCAATTGAGCTCCTACGAGCAGTACTTC
few | TRBD1 | 15 | TRBJ1-2 | TRBV7-9 | CASSLVNRQGPGYTF | TGTGCCAGCAGCTTAGTTAATCGACAGGGACCTGGCTACACCTTC
- | - | 14 | TRBJ2-3 | TRBV5-1 | CASSLAAPSDTQYF | TGCGCCAGCAGCTTGGCCGCTCCCTCAGATACGCAGTATTTT
- | - | 16 | TRBJ1-2 | TRBV5-1 | CASSEDDGAGGYGYTF | TGCGCCAGCAGCGAGGACGACGGGGCCGGCGGCTATGGCTACACCTTC
- | - | 12 | TRBJ2-3 | TRBV20-1 | CSAQPGQETQYF | TGCAGTGCCCAACCGGGACAAGAGACCCAGTATTTT
many | - | 14 | TRBJ2-7 | TRBV5-1 | CASSFEGVSNEQYF | TGCGCCAGCAGCTTTGAGGGGGTGTCCAACGAGCAGTACTTC
few | TRBD1 | 14 | TRBJ1-2 | TRBV20-1 | CSAREGQGGYGYTF | TGCAGTGCTAGAGAGGGGCAGGGGGGATATGGCTACACCTTC
- | - | 14 | TRBJ1-1 | TRBV12-3/TRBV12-4 | CASSPLRGHVKAFF | TGTGCCAGCAGTCCCCTCAGAGGACACGTTAAAGCTTTCTTT
- | - | 11 | TRBJ2-5 | TRBV29-1 | CSEGSYNEQYF | TGCAGTGAGGGCTCCTACAATGAGCAGTACTTC
- | TRBD1 | 14 | TRBJ2-7 | TRBV27 | CASSIGQGIVGQYF | TGTGCCAGCAGTATAGGACAGGGGATCGTTGGGCAGTACTTC
- | - | 14 | TRBJ2-2 | TRBV29-1 | CSVEGQVNTGELFF | TGCAGCGTTGAAGGTCAAGTCAACACCGGGGAGCTGTTTTTT
many | - | 13 | TRBJ2-7 | TRBV7-2 | CASTAPSGYEQYF | TGTGCCAGCACCGCACCCTCGGGCTACGAGCAGTACTTC
few | TRBD2 | 14 | TRBJ2-3 | TRBV5-1 | CASSLELAGIAQYF | TGCGCCAGCAGCTTGGAGCTAGCGGGGATCGCGCAGTATTTT
- | - | 17 | TRBJ1-4 | TRBV25-1 | CASSESGFGQTNEKLFF | TGTGCCAGCAGTGAATCTGGGTTTGGGCAGACTAATGAAAAACTGTTTTTT
- | TRBD1 | 15 | TRBJ1-2 | TRBV28 | CASRTDRAGHYGYTF | TGTGCCAGCAGAACCGACAGGGCAGGTCATTATGGCTACACCTTC
- | - | 16 | TRBJ2-1 | TRBV14 | CASSHTRGQPYNEQFF | TGTGCCAGCAGCCACACTCGGGGTCAGCCCTACAATGAGCAGTTCTTC
few | - | 14 | TRBJ1-1 | TRBV18 | CASSLVDKNTEAFF | TGTGCCAGCTCACTCGTAGACAAGAACACTGAAGCTTTCTTT
few | - | 15 | TRBJ2-1 | TRBV27 | CASSVLAESNNEQFF | TGTGCCAGCAGTGTGTTAGCGGAGTCGAACAATGAGCAGTTCTTC
once | TRBD1 | 14 | TRBJ1-5 | TRBV16 | CAGSQGTGQQPQHF | TGTGCCGGCAGCCAAGGGACAGGGCAACAGCCCCAGCATTTT
few | - | 13 | TRBJ1-2 | TRBV20-1 | CCARVPGENGYTF | TGCTGTGCTAGAGTGCCTGGGGAAAATGGCTACACCTTC
many | - | 12 | TRBJ2-7 | TRBV20-1 | CSAVLGSYEQYF | TGCAGTGCTGTATTGGGATCCTACGAGCAGTACTTC
few | TRBD2 | 14 | TRBJ2-5 | TRBV20-1 | CSARTGTSEETQYF | TGCAGTGCTAGGACCGGGACTAGCGAAGAGACCCAGTACTTC
few | TRBD2 | 14 | TRBJ2-1 | TRBV12-3/TRBV12-4 | CASSGTRKRNEQFF | TGTGCCAGCAGCGGGACTAGAAAAAGAAATGAGCAGTTCTTC
many | - | 14 | TRBJ2-5 | TRBV7-7 | CASSQGGVRETQYF | TGTGCTAGCAGCCAAGGGGGGGTGAGGGAGACCCAGTACTTC
many | - | 13 | TRBJ1-1 | TRBV29-1 | CSADGQMNTEAFF | TGCAGCGCCGACGGACAGATGAACACTGAAGCTTTCTTT
many | TRBD2 | 14 | TRBJ2-5 | TRBV20-1 | CSAGGRGGVETQYF | TGCAGTGCCGGGGGGCGGGGGGGAGTCGAGACCCAGTACTTC
- | TRBD2 | 15 | TRBJ2-7 | TRBV28 | CASSSWTSGAYEQYF | TGTGCCAGCAGTTCCTGGACTAGCGGGGCGTACGAGCAGTACTTC
- | TRBD1 | 15 | TRBJ2-7 | TRBV2 | CASSVDRVSSYEQYF | TGTGCCAGCAGTGTAGACAGGGTATCATCCTACGAGCAGTACTTC
many | - | 16 | TRBJ2-7 | TRBV6-4 | CASSDSIDPLWDEQYF | TGTGCCAGCAGTGACTCGATCGATCCCCTCTGGGACGAGCAGTACTTC